One sample yielded the 29 T cell receptor beta chains listed below, sequenced in a study of T-cell memory formation after mild COVID-19. MiXCR, run by TCRdb on the 5' RACE reads, gives a single entry per CDR3 protein. The sample lists 90,000 to 120,000 distinct CDR3 sequences; around 10% were seen once. The sample taken for sequencing was PBMCs or a T cell subset sorted from them (not recorded which). Receptors originate from a man younger than 35 who had mild COVID-19 (a few samples of this study predate the infection). Cell type and time point are not known.

The CDR3, as DNA: TGTGCCAGCAGGCCACAGGGGGTTTGGCGCAACTATGGCTACACCTTC. Translated: CASRPQGVWRNYGYTF. This chain links TRBV12-3 or TRBV12-4 with TRBJ1-2; 8 bases are a match to TRBD1. The CDR3 totals 16 residues. The V gene end was trimmed by 6 bases and the J gene end by 2 bases; junction bases not matched to a gene: 11.

This clonotype was counted at least ten times. The chain uses TRBV12-3 or TRBV12-4 and TRBJ2-1; 8 positions agree with TRBD2. V lost 4 bases to trimming and J lost 5 bases; unmatched junction nucleotides: 7. This CDR3 spans 15 amino acids. The CDR3 nucleotides read TGTGCCAGCAGTTACACTGGCGGGGGGAACAATGAGCAGTTCTTC. This sequence encodes CASSYTGGGNNEQFF.

The chain is built from TRBV4-1 and TRBJ2-5; possibly TRBD1 or TRBD2 for D (6 bases each). Trimming left V 0 bases short and J 0 bases short, with 11 bases between. The CDR3 sequence is 16 residues long. Per germline, CDR1 MGHRA and CDR2 YSYEKL. The chain's CDR3 is CASSQEGAGNQETQYF. CDR3 sequence (DNA): TGCGCCAGCAGCCAAGAGGGGGCGGGGAACCAAGAGACCCAGTACTTC.

The V and J genes are TRBV4-1 and TRBJ2-1; D might be TRBD2 (6 bases). The germline V gene encodes CDR1 MGHRA and CDR2 YSYEKL. The CDR3 extends over 13 amino acids. V was trimmed by 1 base and J by 8 bases, leaving 9 bases between them. CDR3 protein: CASSQGSGDEQFF. The CDR3 DNA sequence: TGCGCCAGCAGCCAAGGTTCGGGGGATGAGCAGTTCTTC.

This chain connects TRBV20-1 to TRBJ2-2, with D unclear. Germline CDR1 DFQATT, CDR2 SNEGSKA (reference sequence). CDR3 length equals 14 residues. Trimming pared 2 bases from V and 6 bases from J, leaving 13 bases between. The CDR3 is CSARSSVDAGELFF. CDR3 sequence (DNA): TGCAGTGCTAGATCGTCGGTAGACGCCGGGGAGCTGTTTTTT.

Only a few counts were recorded for this clonotype. This rearrangement joins TRBV19 to TRBJ2-7; D gene ambiguous. From germline, CDR1 is LNHDA and CDR2 SQIVND (reference sequence). Trimming shortened V by 3 bases and J by 7 bases, and 13 bases separated the two germline ends. The CDR3 consists of 13 residues. CDR3 DNA sequence: TGTGCCAGTAGTATTCGTGCCGCTTGGGAGCAGTACTTC. Protein product: CASSIRAAWEQYF.

V gene TRBV13 combines with J gene TRBJ1-6; a possible D gene is TRBD1 (6 bases). The CDR3 has 14 residues. Trimming cost V 3 bases and J 10 bases, with 13 bases left between them. The germline CDR1 and CDR2 sequences are PRHDT and FYEKMQ (reference sequence). Here the CDR3 reads CASSLGRGGSPLHF. The DNA of the CDR3 is TGTGCCAGCAGCTTGGGCAGGGGAGGATCACCCCTCCACTTT.

This clonotype was observed a handful of times. The chain joins TRBV7-9 to TRBJ1-2, with 10 bases fitting TRBD1. Trimming cost V 4 bases and J 3 bases; bases outside gene matches: 2. This CDR3 is built from 14 residues. Germline values: CDR1 SEHNR, CDR2 FQNEAQ (reference sequence). The CDR3 sequence: CASSYGTGDYGYTF. Here the CDR3 DNA reads TGTGCCAGCAGCTACGGGACAGGGGACTATGGCTACACCTTC.

The V gene is TRBV7-9, the J gene TRBJ2-5; D gene uncertain. Looked up from germline, CDR1 is SEHNR and CDR2 is FQNEAQ (reference sequence). This CDR3 comprises 14 residues. Trimming left V 1 base short and J 5 bases short, with 11 bases between. The CDR3 loop reads CASSLDSAEETQYF. CDR3 coding DNA: TGTGCCAGCAGCTTAGATTCAGCCGAGGAGACCCAGTACTTC.

This clonotype was recorded a few times. The chain links TRBV12-3 or TRBV12-4 to TRBJ1-5; maybe TRBD1 (6 bases). The CDR3 sequence is 13 residues long. The ends were cut back, 10 bases at V and 3 bases at J, with 13 bases in the middle. The DNA of the CDR3 is TGTGCCACCGGCGCAGGGGACAATCAGCCCCAGCATTTT. Translation: CATGAGDNQPQHF.

The chain combines TRBV12-3 or TRBV12-4 with TRBJ1-4; possible D gene TRBD1, 5 bases. This CDR3 is 13 amino acids long. V was shortened by 0 bases and J by 10 bases, with 9 bases between the two germline ends. CDR3 nucleotides: TGTGCCAGCAGTTTAGCGACAGCCGGAAAACTGTTTTTT. Encoded protein: CASSLATAGKLFF.

The gene calls are TRBV21-1 and TRBJ2-7; the D segment call TRBD1 is taken from the table without a DNA check. TRBV21-1 is assigned pseudogene status. CDR3 length: 13 amino acids. CDR3 amino acids: CANSGTGTYEQYF. CDR3 sequence (DNA): TGTGCCAACTCCGGGACAGGCACCTACGAGCAGTACTTC.

This clonotype has just a few counts. The V and J genes are TRBV9 and TRBJ2-7; 12 positions match TRBD2. The CDR3 is 14 residues long. Per germline, CDR1 SGDLS and CDR2 YYNGEE. The trim removed 3 bases at V and 7 bases at J, leaving 5 bases unmatched. The CDR3 loop reads CASSASGGAGEQYF. The CDR3 DNA reads as TGTGCCAGCAGCGCTAGCGGGGGGGCTGGTGAGCAGTACTTC.

This clonotype was seen repeatedly, ten times or more. This chain joins TRBV4-1 and TRBJ2-4, with D perhaps being TRBD1 or TRBD2 (5 bases each). The length of the CDR3 is 15 residues. Germline V CDR1 and CDR2: MGHRA, YSYEKL. Trimming took off 4 bases at V and 0 bases at J, with 10 bases between the two ends. CDR3 protein: CASSPGRLAKNIQYF. The DNA for the CDR3 is TGCGCCAGCAGCCCGGGGCGATTAGCCAAAAACATTCAGTACTTC.

This clonotype came up a few times. The chain recombines TRBV28 with TRBJ2-5; TRBD2 might be the D (6 bases). V was trimmed by 1 base and J by 2 bases, leaving 14 bases between them. This CDR3 has 16 amino acids. Germline values: CDR1 MDHEN, CDR2 SYDVKM. The CDR3 loop reads CASSLFRGGRQETQYF. In DNA form, the CDR3 reads TGTGCCAGCAGTTTATTTAGGGGAGGACGGCAAGAGACCCAGTACTTC.

V and J are TRBV5-5 and TRBJ2-7, with TRBD1 matching over 7 bases. Per the germline V gene, CDR1 is SGHKS and CDR2 is YYEKEE (reference sequence). V lost 4 bases, J lost 6 bases, and 10 bases stayed unmatched. This CDR3 has 14 residues. The CDR3 sequence is CASSLRQGWGEQYV. CDR3 in DNA: TGTGCCAGCAGCCTCAGACAGGGATGGGGCGAGCAGTACGTC.

This clonotype came up a few times. The chain links TRBV11-1 to TRBJ2-3; 9 nucleotides line up with TRBD1. J gave up 4 bases and V 5 bases, and 7 bases lay outside the gene matches. There are 15 residues in the CDR3. Germline V lookup: CDR1 SGHAT, CDR2 FQDESV (reference sequence). The DNA for the CDR3 is TGTGCCAGCAGCCCAGGACAGGGGCTAGCAGATACGCAGTATTTT. It codes for CASSPGQGLADTQYF.

This clonotype was counted between two and nine times. This rearrangement joins TRBV12-3 or TRBV12-4 to TRBJ2-7, with D uncertain. Trimming left V 3 bases short and J 6 bases short, with 12 bases between. The CDR3 runs 13 residues. The CDR3 is CASSFRVFGEQYF. As DNA, the CDR3 is TGTGCCAGCAGTTTTCGGGTGTTTGGCGAGCAGTACTTC.

The V gene is TRBV29-1, the J gene TRBJ1-1; 11 positions match TRBD1. In germline, CDR1 is SQVTM, CDR2 ANQGSEA. This CDR3 region has 15 residues. Losses at the gene ends were 7 bases for V and 10 bases for J; bases not matched to a gene: 17. The CDR3 region is CSDLGQGAGKGVAFF. Here the CDR3 DNA reads TGCAGCGACTTAGGACAGGGGGCTGGTAAAGGGGTAGCTTTCTTT. Drawing the rest from reference TRBV29-1 and TRBJ1-1, the complete variable domain is SAVISQKPSRDICQRGTSLTIQCQVDSQVTMMFWYRQQPGQSLTLIATANQGSEATYESGFVIDKFPISRPNLTFSTLTVSNMSPEDSSIYLCSDLGQGAGKGVAFFGQGTRLTVV.

This clonotype occurred many times. The chain carries TRBV6-2 or TRBV6-3 and TRBJ2-5; tentatively, D is TRBD2 (5 bases). CDR1 is MNHEY and CDR2 is SVGEGT in the germline V gene. V lost 3 bases, J lost 7 bases, and 12 bases lay in between. This CDR3 region has 13 residues. The CDR3 nucleotides are TGTGCCAGCAGTTATACCTCAGAGGGGACCCAGTACTTC. The encoded protein is CASSYTSEGTQYF.

A few counts support this clonotype. The chain combines TRBV29-1 with TRBJ2-5, with D unclear. This CDR3 is 10 amino acids long. CDR1 is SQVTM and CDR2 is ANQGSEA in the germline V gene. The V end lost 7 bases, the J end lost 5 bases, and 8 bases lay between the germline ends. CDR3 nucleotides: TGCAGCGGGTTGGGGGAGACCCAGTACTTC. Translated: CSGLGETQYF. Drawing the rest from reference TRBV29-1 and TRBJ2-5, the complete variable domain is SAVISQKPSRDICQRGTSLTIQCQVDSQVTMMFWYRQQPGQSLTLIATANQGSEATYESGFVIDKFPISRPNLTFSTLTVSNMSPEDSSIYLCSGLGETQYFGPGTRLLVL.

CDR3 in DNA: TGCGCCAGCAGCCGTTCCAGCGAGCACTCCTACAATGAGCAGTTCTTC. Its protein product is CASSRSSEHSYNEQFF. The genes are TRBV5-1 and TRBJ2-1; D not resolved. The germline V and J ends were trimmed by 4 bases and 0 bases, with 14 bases remaining between them. The CDR3 is 16 amino acids. Germline CDR1 and CDR2: SGHRS and YFSETQ.

This clonotype was seen many times. This rearrangement joins TRBV12-3 or TRBV12-4 to TRBJ2-7; 7 positions agree with TRBD1. The V segment lost 5 bases and the J segment 2 bases; nucleotides outside the gene matches: 6. The CDR3 consists of 14 residues. This chain's CDR3 is CASSQPGTAYEQYF. The CDR3 region has the DNA TGTGCCAGCAGTCAGCCGGGGACAGCCTACGAGCAGTACTTC.

This clonotype showed up just a few times. The chain employs TRBV6-1 and TRBJ2-7; 8 nucleotides match TRBD1. Losses at the gene ends were 5 bases for V and 4 bases for J; bases not matched to a gene: 7. Germline CDR1 MNHNS, CDR2 SASEGT. The CDR3 runs to 14 residues. CDR3 coding DNA: TGTGCCAGCAGTAAGAGACAGGGGCGGTACGAGCAGTACTTC. This codes for CASSKRQGRYEQYF.

This clonotype was seen many times. The chain links TRBV6-2 or TRBV6-3 to TRBJ2-7; the D is unclear. Trimming removed 5 bases from V and 0 bases from J, with 5 bases in between. The germline gives CDR1 MNHEY, CDR2 SVGEGT. This CDR3 has 12 residues. CDR3 residues: CASSRSSYEQYV. CDR3 in DNA: TGTGCCAGCAGTAGGAGCTCCTACGAGCAGTACGTC.

This sequence joins TRBV7-8 and TRBJ2-7, with 9 bases lining up with TRBD1. CDR3 size: 15 residues. CDR1 is SGHVS and CDR2 is FQNEAQ in the germline V gene. The J segment lost 3 bases and the V segment lost 3 bases, leaving 6 bases of the junction unmatched. In DNA, the CDR3 is TGTGCCAGCAGCTTTCGGACAGGGGCGTTCTACGAGCAGTACGTC. Protein sequence: CASSFRTGAFYEQYV.

This clonotype was detected a few times. This sequence joins TRBV7-3 and TRBJ2-1, with 11 bases that match TRBD1. The CDR3 length is 15 residues. V was clipped by 5 bases and J by 10 bases; unmatched bases: 10. The germline gives CDR1 SGHTA, CDR2 FQGTGA. The CDR3 DNA reads TGTGCCAGCAGCCCTTCAGGACAGGGGGCTCGGGAGCAGTTCTTC. This encodes CASSPSGQGAREQFF.

This clonotype has a count of ten or more. The chain employs TRBV2 and TRBJ2-3; 11 bases match TRBD2. Germline V gives CDR1 SNHLY, CDR2 FYNNEI. V lost 6 bases to trimming and J lost 0 bases; unmatched junction nucleotides: 2. CDR3 size: 15 residues. The CDR3 DNA reads TGTGCCAGCAGAAGGACTAGCGGGAGCACAGATACGCAGTATTTT. This gives the protein CASRRTSGSTDTQYF. Complete variable domain (other parts from reference TRBV2 and TRBJ2-3): EPEVTQTPSHQVTQMGQEVILRCVPISNHLYFYWYRQILGQKVEFLVSFYNNEISEKSEIFDDQFSVERPDGSNFTLKIRSTKLEDSAMYFCASRRTSGSTDTQYFGPGTRLTVL.

This clonotype was picked up a small number of times. V gene TRBV27 combines with J gene TRBJ2-3; 10 bases are a match to TRBD2. The CDR3 consists of 16 residues. Germline V gives CDR1 MNHEY, CDR2 SMNVEV (reference sequence). V shed 3 bases, J shed 4 bases, and the junction held 7 bases outside the gene matches. CDR3 loop: CASSFSRAGGSDTQYF. The CDR3 nucleotides are TGTGCCAGCAGTTTCTCTAGAGCGGGGGGGTCAGATACGCAGTATTTT.